The text below deals with one TCR beta chain. The sample belongs to a study of technical replicates of blood from a handful of donors. The table came from immunoSEQ multiplex PCR; TCRdb's copy has only in-frame clones and leaves some out. The data contain some 57,000 clones, nearly 90% of them singletons. The receptor was derived from a human donor in good health. Some clones in this sample may be carry-over from other donors' samples. The specimen sequenced was PBMCs.

Here the CDR3 DNA reads TGTGCCAGCAGCTCCTTTGATAGAGGTGAAGCTTTCTTT. This sequence encodes CASSSFDRGEAFF. This chain uses TRBV7-8 with TRBJ1-1; D unclear. Germline V lookup: CDR1 SGHVS, CDR2 FQNEAQ. The V end was cut by 4 bases, the J end by 7 bases, with 13 bases between. CDR3 length equals 13 residues.